This TCR beta chain came from a study of T cell changes during pregnancy in multiple sclerosis. The data were produced by immunoSEQ multiplex PCR, yet TCRdb's version contains in-frame clones alone and is incomplete. The table has 25,000 to 30,000 clones, about 91% seen once. This clone came up a few times. Germline-derived CDR1 and CDR2 are LGHNA and YNFKEQ. The V and J ends lost 5 bases and 4 bases, in that order; junction bases with no gene match: 14. The CDR3 totals 17 residues. The receptor was isolated from a female donor with multiple sclerosis, enrolled in a pregnancy study. This sample comprised CD4+ T cells from peripheral blood mononuclear cells, obtained in the second trimester of pregnancy. The J gene is TRBJ1-1, the V gene TRBV4-2; 9 nucleotides match TRBD1. In DNA form, the CDR3 reads TGTGCCAGCAGCGTACGGACAGGGGTGGGTGAAGGCACTGAAGCTTTCTTT. Encoded protein: CASSVRTGVGEGTEAFF.